The sequence of this TCR beta chain was determined in a study of Graves' ophthalmopathy and Graves' hyperthyroidism. Study details: Specimen type is peripheral blood, obtained at initial diagnosis before any treatment.

Having ophthalmopathy, the donors showed moderate-to-severe activity, CAS ≥3 and NOSPECS ≥4, with disease lasting under 3 months. Ten or more counts support this clonotype. Antigen specificity is unknown. Germline V gives CDR1 MDHEN, CDR2 SYDVKM. Trimming stripped 7 bases from V and 0 bases from J, with 22 bases between. This CDR3 comprises 18 residues. As the template, RNA transcripts were used to amplify TCR beta CDR3 regions. After a first-round RT-PCR with HTBI primers, a second-round multiplex PCR was run. A single record per CDR3 protein comes from TCRdb applying MiXCR to the multiplex PCR reads. The sample shows a few hundred thousand distinct CDR3 sequences, 17% of them seen only once. Broader study findings: Cross-validated, the 13-signature model showed 87.88%/81.08% sensitivity/specificity, and 80%/75% in the test set. The authors also found most expanded thyroid clonotypes above 0.001 frequency in blood.

V usage is TRBV28 and J usage is TRBJ1-5; D possibly corresponds to TRBD1 (6 bases). The origin of this receptor is an adult man with Graves' ophthalmopathy. Sequenced input: peripheral blood. The CDR3 here is CASTDVGTPLYSNQPQHF. Written as DNA, the CDR3 is TGTGCCAGCACCGACGTGGGGACACCACTCTATAGCAATCAGCCCCAGCATTTT.